One sample yielded the 14 T cell receptor beta chains listed below, sequenced in a study of PD-1 blockade in classical Hodgkin lymphoma (TCRdb year 2020). Per the publication, the time point label means: cycle 2 day 1 (C2D1) of nivolumab. All trial patients had relapsed after autologous stem cell transplantation, with cohorts A, B and C differing in prior brentuximab vedotin exposure. Library prep was done by the immunoSEQ multiplex PCR assay. The source is immuneACCESS, and TCRdb retained only in-frame sequences with V and J called. Part of the clones is not carried over; for the studies checked, unresolved V genes explain less than half of this, and the remainder is unexplained. This sample has approximately 79,000 clones in its table, and approximately 91% of those were observed once. The top ten clones comprise less than 3% of the sample. The input for sequencing was peripheral blood mononuclear cells (PBMCs), taken before the second cycle of nivolumab. The receptor source for this set is a human donor with classical Hodgkin lymphoma.

The rearrangement uses TRBV6-1 and TRBJ1-2; perhaps TRBD1 as D (5 bases). Germline CDR1 and CDR2: MNHNS and SASEGT. The CDR3 runs to 15 residues. V lost 1 base and J 5 bases, leaving 14 bases between the germline ends. The CDR3 spells CASSEVGPGQYGYTF. In DNA, the CDR3 is TGTGCCAGCAGTGAAGTTGGGCCAGGGCAGTATGGCTACACCTTC.

This rearrangement joins TRBV19 to TRBJ2-3, with 7 bases identical to TRBD2. In germline, CDR1 is LNHDA, CDR2 SQIVND (reference sequence). This CDR3 has 17 residues. Germline trimming cut 1 base from V and 5 bases from J; bases unmatched to any gene: 12. The CDR3 DNA reads TGTGCCAGTAGTATAGTGCCGGTCTCAGCGGGGATAGATACGCAGTATTTT. Amino acids: CASSIVPVSAGIDTQYF.

This chain uses TRBV19 with TRBJ2-7; D possibly corresponds to TRBD2 (6 bases). The germline CDR1 and CDR2 sequences are LNHDA and SQIVND (reference sequence). There are 13 residues in the CDR3. V lost 0 bases to trimming and J lost 6 bases, with 9 bases between them. The CDR3, as DNA: TGTGCCAGTAGTATAGAGTCAGCGGGCGAGCAGTACTTC. Translation: CASSIESAGEQYF.

The gene calls are TRBV6-6 and TRBJ2-2; D possibly corresponds to TRBD1 (5 bases). The V gene's germline CDR1 is MNHNY and CDR2 SVGAGI (reference sequence). The CDR3 is made up of 14 amino acids. V was clipped by 2 bases and J by 4 bases, with 8 bases between them. The CDR3 DNA sequence: TGTGCCAGCAGTTACCGTAGGGGCACCGGGGAGCTGTTTTTT. It codes for CASSYRRGTGELFF.

The rearrangement uses TRBV19 and TRBJ2-7; TRBD2 matches 7 bases. V gave up 5 bases and J gave up 2 bases; unmatched junction bases: 3. The CDR3 extends over 13 amino acids. Germline CDR1 is LNHDA and CDR2 is SQIVND (reference sequence). The CDR3 protein is CASSAGLPYEQYF. CDR3 coding DNA: TGTGCCAGTAGTGCGGGACTACCCTACGAGCAGTACTTC.

This chain joins TRBV29-1 and TRBJ1-2, with TRBD1 matching 9 bases. The V gene's germline CDR1 is SQVTM and CDR2 ANQGSEA. This CDR3 is built from 13 residues. J lost 6 bases, V lost 3 bases, and 5 bases had no gene match. The CDR3 DNA reads TGCAGCGTTGAGCTGGGACAGGGTAATGGCTACACCTTC. Its protein product is CSVELGQGNGYTF.

This clone has only one observation. The chain couples TRBV11-2 to TRBJ2-7, with TRBD2 identical over 12 bases. Germline assignment: CDR1 SGHAT and CDR2 FQNNGV. The V segment lost 0 bases and the J segment 5 bases; nucleotides outside the gene matches: 5. This CDR3 is 16 amino acids long. The CDR3 DNA is TGTGCCAGCAGCTTAGATCCGGGACTAGCGGGTCACGAGCAGTACTTC. This sequence encodes CASSLDPGLAGHEQYF.

This sequence joins TRBV6-5 and TRBJ2-5; the D is unclear. The germline V and J ends were trimmed by 7 bases and 2 bases, with 14 bases remaining between them. This CDR3 has 14 amino acids. CDR1 is MNHEY and CDR2 is SVGAGI in the germline V gene. CDR3: CASTPEVGQETQYF. CDR3 sequence (DNA): TGTGCCAGCACCCCAGAAGTGGGTCAAGAGACCCAGTACTTC.

The chain has TRBV30 and TRBJ2-1; no reliable D call. V lost 0 bases, J lost 7 bases, and 7 bases lay in between. This CDR3 has 12 amino acids. Germline CDR1 reads GTSNPN; CDR2 reads SVGIG (reference sequence). The CDR3 nucleotides read TGTGCCTGGAGTGTAGACGTGAATGAGCAGTTCTTC. It encodes CAWSVDVNEQFF.

Only one count was recorded for this clone. This chain uses TRBV7-9 with TRBJ2-7; D could derive from TRBD1 or TRBD2 (5 bases each). The CDR3 spans 15 residues. Germline CDR1 and CDR2: SEHNR and FQNEAQ (reference sequence). V gave up 6 bases and J gave up 0 bases, with 15 bases separating them. The CDR3 loop is CASSSRWGSSYEQYF. CDR3 in DNA: TGTGCCAGCAGTTCCAGGTGGGGGTCCTCCTACGAGCAGTACTTC.

The chain employs TRBV28 and TRBJ1-3; the D gene is possibly TRBD1 (6 bases). Germline CDR1 and CDR2: MDHEN and SYDVKM. The CDR3 runs 16 residues. V lost 5 bases to trimming and J lost 0 bases, with 14 bases between them. The CDR3 spells CASSPYRDNSGNTIYF. In nucleotides, the CDR3 is TGTGCCAGCAGTCCCTACCGGGACAACTCTGGAAACACCATATATTTT. Supplemented by reference TRBV28 and TRBJ1-3, the full variable domain reads DVKVTQSSRYLVKRTGEKVFLECVQDMDHENMFWYRQDPGLGLRLIYFSYDVKMKEKGDIPEGYSVSREKKERFSLILESASTNQTSMYLCASSPYRDNSGNTIYFGEGSWLTVV.

The chain employs TRBV4-1 and TRBJ1-1; 10 nucleotides line up with TRBD1. The CDR3 is made up of 18 amino acids. V lost 3 bases and J lost 2; bases outside the gene matches: 12. Germline CDR1 is MGHRA and CDR2 is YSYEKL. CDR3 sequence: CASSQPGVRDRGNTEAFF. Written as DNA, the CDR3 is TGCGCCAGCAGCCAGCCAGGTGTCCGGGACAGGGGTAACACTGAAGCTTTCTTT.

This rearrangement joins TRBV7-9 to TRBJ2-7; D might be TRBD1 or TRBD2, each matching 5 bases. Germline CDR1 is SEHNR and CDR2 is FQNEAQ (reference sequence). Trimming took off 5 bases at V and 9 bases at J, with 17 bases between the two ends. The CDR3 runs to 13 residues. The CDR3 region has the DNA TGTGCCAGCAGCGGAACAACCGGGGCCGCGCAGTACTTC. This sequence encodes CASSGTTGAAQYF. Full variable domain (remainder filled in from reference TRBV7-9 and TRBJ2-7): DTGVSQNPRHKITKRGQNVTFRCDPISEHNRLYWYRQTLGQGPEFLTYFQNEAQLEKSRLLSDRFSAERPKGSFSTLEIQRTEQGDSAMYLCASSGTTGAAQYFGPGTRLTVT.

The rearrangement joins TRBV18 to TRBJ2-6, with D tentatively TRBD1 (7 bases). The germline CDR1 and CDR2 sequences are KGHSH and LQKENI. This CDR3 spans 20 amino acids. Trimming took off 0 bases at V and 0 bases at J, with 18 bases between the two ends. The CDR3 sequence is CASSPPARAGGISGANVLTF. Here the CDR3 DNA reads TGTGCCAGCTCACCACCCGCCAGGGCAGGGGGGATCTCTGGGGCCAACGTCCTGACTTTC.